This TCR beta chain was sequenced during a study of spatial heterogeneity in lung cancer. Many counts were recorded for this clonotype. Indicated time point: sample taken at primary tumor resection. Frozen PBMC, nontumor lung or tumor provided whole RNA, which was sequenced unsorted. Unique molecular identifiers tagged every individual TCR cDNA molecule. One entry per CDR3 protein, called by TCRdb with MiXCR from the 5' RACE reads. The table has 75,000 to 85,000 distinct CDR3 sequences, about 20% seen once. The CDR3 totals 13 residues. Germline loops: CDR1 LNHDA, CDR2 SQIVND (reference sequence). The V end was cut by 7 bases, the J end by 0 bases, with 9 bases between.

This material consisted of PBMCs, taken at surgery. The receptor was derived from a male donor with early-stage non-small cell lung cancer. The gene calls are TRBV19 and TRBJ1-1; no clear D. The CDR3 DNA is TGTGCCAGTACCGCACACCTGAACACTGAAGCTTTCTTT. Translation gives CASTAHLNTEAFF. Variable domain in full (rest from reference TRBV19 and TRBJ1-1): DGGITQSPKYLFRKEGQNVTLSCEQNLNHDAMYWYRQDPGQGLRLIYYSQIVNDFQKGDIAEGYSVSREKKESFPLTVTSAQKNPTAFYLCASTAHLNTEAFFGQGTRLTVV.